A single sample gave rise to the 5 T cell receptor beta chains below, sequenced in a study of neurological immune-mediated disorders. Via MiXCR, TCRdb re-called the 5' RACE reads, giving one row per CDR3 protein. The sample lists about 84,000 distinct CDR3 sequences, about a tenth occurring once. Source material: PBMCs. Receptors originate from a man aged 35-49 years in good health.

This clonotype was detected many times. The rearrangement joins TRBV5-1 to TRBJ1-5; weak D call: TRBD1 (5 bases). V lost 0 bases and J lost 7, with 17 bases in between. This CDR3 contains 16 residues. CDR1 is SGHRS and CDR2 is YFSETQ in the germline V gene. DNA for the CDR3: TGCGCCAGCAGCTTGGATGGGCAGGGTGGTGACCAGCCCCAGCATTTT. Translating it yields CASSLDGQGGDQPQHF.

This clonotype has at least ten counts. CDR3: CASSPRDRPEETQYF. The CDR3 DNA sequence: TGTGCCAGCAGCCCCCGGGACAGACCTGAAGAGACCCAGTACTTC. This chain uses TRBV7-2 with TRBJ2-5, with TRBD1 matching over 7 bases. This CDR3 has 15 residues. CDR1 is SGHTA, CDR2 FQGNSA, per germline. Germline trimming cut 5 bases from V and 3 bases from J; bases unmatched to any gene: 9.

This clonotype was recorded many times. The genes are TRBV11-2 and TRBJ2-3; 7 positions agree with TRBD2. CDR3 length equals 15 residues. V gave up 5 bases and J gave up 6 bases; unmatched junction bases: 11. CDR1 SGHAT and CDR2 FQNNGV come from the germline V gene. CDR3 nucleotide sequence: TGTGCCAGCAGCCCGGATAGCGGGTACGCGGATACGCAGTATTTT. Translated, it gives CASSPDSGYADTQYF.

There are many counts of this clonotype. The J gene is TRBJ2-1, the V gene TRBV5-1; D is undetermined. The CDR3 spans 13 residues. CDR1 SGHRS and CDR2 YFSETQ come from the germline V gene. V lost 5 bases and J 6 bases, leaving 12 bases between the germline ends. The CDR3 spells CASSMDGRNEQFF. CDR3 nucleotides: TGCGCCAGCAGTATGGACGGCCGCAATGAGCAGTTCTTC.

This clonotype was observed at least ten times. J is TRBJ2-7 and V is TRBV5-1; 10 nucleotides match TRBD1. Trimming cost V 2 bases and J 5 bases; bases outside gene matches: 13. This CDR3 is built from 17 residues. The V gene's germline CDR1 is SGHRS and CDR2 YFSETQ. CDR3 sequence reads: CASSFELSGTGDDEQYF. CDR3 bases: TGCGCCAGCAGCTTCGAACTGTCGGGGACAGGGGACGACGAGCAGTACTTC. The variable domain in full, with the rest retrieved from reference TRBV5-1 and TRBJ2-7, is KAGVTQTPRYLIKTRGQQVTLSCSPISGHRSVSWYQQTPGQGLQFLFEYFSETQRNKGNFPGRFSGRQFSNSRSEMNVSTLELGDSALYLCASSFELSGTGDDEQYFGPGTRLTVT.